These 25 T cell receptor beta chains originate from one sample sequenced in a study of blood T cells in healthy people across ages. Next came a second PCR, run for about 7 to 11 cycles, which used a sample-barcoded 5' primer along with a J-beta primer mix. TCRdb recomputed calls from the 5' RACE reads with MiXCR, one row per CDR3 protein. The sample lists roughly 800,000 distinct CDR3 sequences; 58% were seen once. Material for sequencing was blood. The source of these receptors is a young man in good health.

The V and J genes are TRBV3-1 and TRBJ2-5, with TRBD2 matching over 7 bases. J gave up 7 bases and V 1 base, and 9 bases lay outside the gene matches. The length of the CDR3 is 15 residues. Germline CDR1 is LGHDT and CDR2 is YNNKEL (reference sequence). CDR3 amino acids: CASSQVGSGARTQYF. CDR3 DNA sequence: TGTGCCAGCAGCCAAGTGGGGAGCGGGGCAAGGACCCAGTACTTC.

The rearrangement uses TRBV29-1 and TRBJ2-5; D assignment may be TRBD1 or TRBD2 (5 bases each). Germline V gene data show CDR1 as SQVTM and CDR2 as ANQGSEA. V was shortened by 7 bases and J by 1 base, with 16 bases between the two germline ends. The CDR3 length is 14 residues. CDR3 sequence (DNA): TGCAGCGCGCGCCGGGACGGCCTCCAAGAGACCCAGTACTTC. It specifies CSARRDGLQETQYF.

In nucleotides, the CDR3 is TGCAGCGTTCCCGCGGGGGCCGCCACCCCTACGGACTGGGATACGCAGTATTTT. Protein sequence: CSVPAGAATPTDWDTQYF. V and J are TRBV29-1 and TRBJ2-3, with D possibly matching TRBD2 (7 bases). This CDR3 is built from 18 residues. Trimming shortened V by 5 bases and J by 6 bases, and 30 bases separated the two germline ends. The germline V gene encodes CDR1 SQVTM and CDR2 ANQGSEA.

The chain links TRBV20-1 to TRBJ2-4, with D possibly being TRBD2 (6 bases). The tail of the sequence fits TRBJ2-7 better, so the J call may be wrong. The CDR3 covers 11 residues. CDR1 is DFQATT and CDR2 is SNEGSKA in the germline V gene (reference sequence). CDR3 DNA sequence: TGCAGTGCTAGTTGGGGGGACGAGCAGTACTTC. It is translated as CSASWGDEQYF.

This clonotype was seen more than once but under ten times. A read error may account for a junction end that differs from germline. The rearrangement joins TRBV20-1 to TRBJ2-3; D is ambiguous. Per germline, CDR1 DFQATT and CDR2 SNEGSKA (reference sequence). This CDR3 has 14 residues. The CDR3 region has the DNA TGCAGTGCTAGAGATCAGCACAGCACGGATACGCAGTATTTT. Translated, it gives CSARDQHSTDTQYF.

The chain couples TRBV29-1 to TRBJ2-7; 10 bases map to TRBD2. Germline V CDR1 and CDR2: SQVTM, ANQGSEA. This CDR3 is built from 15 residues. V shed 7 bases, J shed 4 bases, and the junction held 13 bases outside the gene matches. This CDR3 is CSAVGVLAGRYEQYF. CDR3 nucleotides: TGCAGCGCCGTGGGGGTACTAGCGGGGAGGTACGAGCAGTACTTC.

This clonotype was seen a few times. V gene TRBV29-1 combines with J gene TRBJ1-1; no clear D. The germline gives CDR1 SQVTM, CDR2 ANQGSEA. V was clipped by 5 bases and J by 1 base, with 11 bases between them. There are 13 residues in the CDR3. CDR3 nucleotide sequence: TGCAGCGTTCAACGTAGAGAGAACACTGAAGCTTTCTTT. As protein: CSVQRRENTEAFF.

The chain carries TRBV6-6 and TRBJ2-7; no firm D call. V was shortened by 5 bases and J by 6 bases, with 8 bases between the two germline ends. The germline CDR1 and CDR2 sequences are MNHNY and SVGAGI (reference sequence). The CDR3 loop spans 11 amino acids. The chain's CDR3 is CASSNGGEQYF. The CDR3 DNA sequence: TGTGCCAGCAGTAACGGTGGCGAGCAGTACTTC.

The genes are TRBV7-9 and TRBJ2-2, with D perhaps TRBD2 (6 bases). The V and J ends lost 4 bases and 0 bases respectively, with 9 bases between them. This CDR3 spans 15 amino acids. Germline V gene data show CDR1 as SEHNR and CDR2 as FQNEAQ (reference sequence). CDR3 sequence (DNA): TGTGCCAGCAGCTGGGGAGGACCGAACACCGGGGAGCTGTTTTTT. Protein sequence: CASSWGGPNTGELFF. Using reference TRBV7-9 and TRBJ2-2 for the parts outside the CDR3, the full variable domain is DTGVSQNPRHKITKRGQNVTFRCDPISEHNRLYWYRQTLGQGPEFLTYFQNEAQLEKSRLLSDRFSAERPKGSFSTLEIQRTEQGDSAMYLCASSWGGPNTGELFFGEGSRLTVL.

CDR3 bases: TGTGCCAGCAGTTACCAGGGCAATTACTGTGAGCAGTTCTTC. Its protein product is CASSYQGNYCEQFF. The chain uses TRBV6-2 or TRBV6-3 and TRBJ2-1; D possibly corresponds to TRBD1 (5 bases). Germline-derived CDR1 and CDR2 are MNHEY and SVGEGT. The length of the CDR3 is 14 residues. V was trimmed by 2 bases and J by 9 bases, leaving 14 bases between them.

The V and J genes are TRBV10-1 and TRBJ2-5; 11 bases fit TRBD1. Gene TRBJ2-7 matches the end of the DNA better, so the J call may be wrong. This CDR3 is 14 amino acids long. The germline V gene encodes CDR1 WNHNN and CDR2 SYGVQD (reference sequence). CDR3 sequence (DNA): TGCGCCACCAGCGCCGGGACAGGGGGCTACGAGCAGTACTTC. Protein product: CATSAGTGGYEQYF.

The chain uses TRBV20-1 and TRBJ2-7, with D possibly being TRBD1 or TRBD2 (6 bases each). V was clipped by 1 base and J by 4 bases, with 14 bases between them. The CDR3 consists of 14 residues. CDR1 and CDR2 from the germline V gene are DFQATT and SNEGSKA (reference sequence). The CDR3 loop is CSARAGASEYEQYF. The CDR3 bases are TGCAGTGCTAGAGCGGGGGCTAGCGAGTACGAGCAGTACTTC.

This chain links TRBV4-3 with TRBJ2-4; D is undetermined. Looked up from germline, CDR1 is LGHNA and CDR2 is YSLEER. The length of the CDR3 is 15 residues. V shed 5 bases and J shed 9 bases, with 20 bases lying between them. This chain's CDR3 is CASSSTIGPSGIQYF. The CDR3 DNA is TGCGCCAGCAGCTCTACTATCGGACCCTCCGGCATTCAGTACTTC.

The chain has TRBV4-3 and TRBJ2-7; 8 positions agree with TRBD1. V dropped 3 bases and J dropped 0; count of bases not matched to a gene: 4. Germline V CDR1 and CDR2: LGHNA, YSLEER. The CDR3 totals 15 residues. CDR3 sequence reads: CASSHRTGTSYEQYF. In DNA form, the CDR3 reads TGCGCCAGCAGCCACAGGACAGGGACCTCCTACGAGCAGTACTTC.

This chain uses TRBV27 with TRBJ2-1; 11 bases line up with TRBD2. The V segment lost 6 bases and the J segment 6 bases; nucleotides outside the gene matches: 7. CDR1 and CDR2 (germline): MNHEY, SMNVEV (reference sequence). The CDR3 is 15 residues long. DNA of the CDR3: TGTGCCAGCAGCGTTGGACTAGCGGGTCCCAATGAGCAGTTCTTC. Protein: CASSVGLAGPNEQFF.

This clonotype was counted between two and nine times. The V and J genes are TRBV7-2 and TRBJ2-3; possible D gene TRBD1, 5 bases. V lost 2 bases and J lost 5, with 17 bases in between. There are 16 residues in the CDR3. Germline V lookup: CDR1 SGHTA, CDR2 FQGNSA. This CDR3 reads CASSLLGQGIEDTQYF. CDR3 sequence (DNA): TGTGCCAGCAGCTTATTAGGTCAGGGTATCGAAGATACGCAGTATTTT.

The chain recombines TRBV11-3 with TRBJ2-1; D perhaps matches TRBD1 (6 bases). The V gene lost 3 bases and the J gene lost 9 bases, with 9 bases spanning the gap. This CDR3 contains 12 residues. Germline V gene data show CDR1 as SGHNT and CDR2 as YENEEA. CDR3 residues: CASSFTGIEQFF. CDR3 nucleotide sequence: TGTGCCAGCAGCTTCACAGGGATTGAGCAGTTCTTC.

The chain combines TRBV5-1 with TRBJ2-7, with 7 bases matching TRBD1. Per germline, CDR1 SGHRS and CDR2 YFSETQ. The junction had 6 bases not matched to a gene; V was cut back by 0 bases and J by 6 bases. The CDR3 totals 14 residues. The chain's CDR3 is CASSLARTGAEQYF. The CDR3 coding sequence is TGCGCCAGCAGCTTGGCTAGGACAGGAGCCGAGCAGTACTTC.

DNA for the CDR3: TGTGCCAGCAGGGGGACCGGTGTAGAGCCCCAGCATTTT. It encodes CASRGTGVEPQHF. The chain is built from TRBV2 and TRBJ1-5; tentatively, D is TRBD1 (5 bases). The germline gives CDR1 SNHLY, CDR2 FYNNEI. The ends were cut back, 6 bases at V and 8 bases at J, with 14 bases in the middle. This CDR3 region has 13 residues.

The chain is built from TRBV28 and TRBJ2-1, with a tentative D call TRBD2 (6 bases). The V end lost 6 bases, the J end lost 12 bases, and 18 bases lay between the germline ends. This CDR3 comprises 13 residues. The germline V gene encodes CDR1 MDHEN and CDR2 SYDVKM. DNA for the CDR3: TGTGCCAGCAGACCCCCAGACGGGGGTCCGCAGTTCTTC. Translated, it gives CASRPPDGGPQFF.

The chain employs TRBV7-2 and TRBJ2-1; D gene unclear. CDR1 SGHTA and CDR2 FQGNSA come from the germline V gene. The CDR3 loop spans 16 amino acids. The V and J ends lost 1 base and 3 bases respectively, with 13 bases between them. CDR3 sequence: CASSLVAGQSYNEQFF. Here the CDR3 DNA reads TGTGCCAGCAGCTTAGTGGCAGGTCAGAGCTACAATGAGCAGTTCTTC.

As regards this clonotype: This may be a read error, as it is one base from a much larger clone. CDR3 in DNA: TGCGCCAGCATCGGGGAGTCCTACAATGAGCAGTACTTC. This translates into CASIGESYNEQYF. The chain carries TRBV5-1 and TRBJ2-1; possible D gene TRBD2, 5 bases. The J call is in doubt because the DNA end fits TRBJ2-7 better. Looked up from germline, CDR1 is SGHRS and CDR2 is YFSETQ. The CDR3 has 13 residues.

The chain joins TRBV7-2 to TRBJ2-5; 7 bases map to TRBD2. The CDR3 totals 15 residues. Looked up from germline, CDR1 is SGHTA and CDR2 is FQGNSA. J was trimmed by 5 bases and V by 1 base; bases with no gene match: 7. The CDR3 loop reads CASSLGGASGETQYF. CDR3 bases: TGTGCCAGCAGCTTAGGCGGGGCTAGCGGTGAGACCCAGTACTTC.

CDR3 in amino acids: CASSRTQGFRAYEQYF. The DNA of the CDR3 is TGTGCCAGCAGTCGCACTCAGGGGTTTCGGGCTTACGAGCAGTACTTC. This chain uses TRBV12-3 or TRBV12-4 with TRBJ2-7; TRBD1 might be the D (6 bases). The CDR3 sequence is 16 residues long. The V gene lost 5 bases and the J gene lost 4 bases, with 21 bases spanning the gap.

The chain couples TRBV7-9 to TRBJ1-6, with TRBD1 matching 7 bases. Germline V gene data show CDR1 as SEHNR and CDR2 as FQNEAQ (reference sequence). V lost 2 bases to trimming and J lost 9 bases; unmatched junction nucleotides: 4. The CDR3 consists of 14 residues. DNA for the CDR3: TGTGCCAGCAGCTTAAGCAGGGGGGGTTCACCCCTCCACTTT. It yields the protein CASSLSRGGSPLHF.